This T cell receptor (beta chain) was captured in a study of shared clonotypes between healthy human individuals. Findings and caveats of the study: A few donors had roughly 5% of their naive CD4 clonotypes in common.

Concerning this clone: Its antigen is as yet unknown.

The ends were cut back, 2 bases at V and 7 bases at J, with 12 bases in the middle. Germline loops: CDR1 MNHEY, CDR2 SMNVEV (reference sequence). The CDR3 is 15 amino acids. The repertoire was sequenced with immunoSEQ multiplex PCR; TCRdb's copy has only in-frame clones and lacks some. In the table there are 1.5 million to 2.5 million clones, approximately 94% of which are singletons. Naive CD8 cells lacked CD45RO, underwent positive selection for CCR7 and left out terminally differentiated effector memory CD45RA+ cells. The study drew its donors from healthy HIV-negative adults without recent acute infections or vaccinations.

The source material was naive CD8+ T cells sorted from blood. The rearrangement joins TRBV27 to TRBJ1-6; tentative D call: TRBD1 (5 bases). This receptor was identified in a man aged 18 to 29 in good health. CDR3 sequence: CASSLSSGINSPLHF. The CDR3 region has the DNA TGTGCCAGCAGTTTAAGTTCAGGGATAAATTCACCCCTCCACTTT.